A selection of T cell receptor beta chains follows, all from one sample in a study of blood T cell repertoires in COVID-19. The assay was immunoSEQ multiplex PCR, and TCRdb's table has in-frame clones only and misses some. The data hold 55,000 to 75,000 clones, with around 90% observed a single time. The source material was peripheral blood. The receptors come from a human donor with active COVID-19. The donor label of this sample is uncertain. Both conserved end residues are part of each CDR3. A D gene is named only where the DNA matches it firmly. A row's size may be missing; if present it is once, few, many or a size class.

TRBV7-8,once,TRBD2,TRBJ2-1,TGTGCCAGCAGCCCAGCGGGGGGGCGGCAGTTCTTC,CASSPAGGRQFF
TRBV5-6,-,-,TRBJ1-4,TGTGCCAGCAGCTCGACAGTCTTCAATGAAAAACTGTTTTTT,CASSSTVFNEKLFF
TRBV7-9,-,-,TRBJ2-5,TGTGCCAGCAGCTTACTGGAGACCCAGTACTTC,CASSLLETQYF
TRBV5-8,-,-,TRBJ2-6,TGTGCCAGCAGCTCGTACAGGGACTCTGGGGCCAACGTCCTGACTTTC,CASSSYRDSGANVLTF
TRBV9,-,TRBD2,TRBJ2-3,TGTGCCAGCAGCGCAACTAGCGGGGGGGCCACAGATACGCAGTATTTT,CASSATSGGATDTQYF
TRBV5-5,-,-,TRBJ2-2,TGTGCCAGCAGCTTGGGACAGCATCTCTACACCGGGGAGCTGTTTTTT,CASSLGQHLYTGELFF
TRBV23-1,-,-,TRBJ2-7,TGCGCCAGCAGTCAATCGGACACGATTTCGGGGGATGGGTACGAGCAGTACTTC,CASSQSDTISGDGYEQYF
TRBV4-3,few,-,TRBJ1-6,TGCGCCAGCAGCCAAGAGGCCAATTCACCCCTCCACTTT,CASSQEANSPLHF
TRBV27,-,TRBD2,TRBJ2-1,TGTGCCAGCAGCCGGGAGGGCCGTTACAATGAGCAGTTCTTC,CASSREGRYNEQFF
TRBV28,once,-,TRBJ1-5,TGTGCCAGCAGTTTGGACAGGCCCCAGCATTTT,CASSLDRPQHF
TRBV11-3,-,-,TRBJ2-5,TGTGCCAGCAGCCCGGGACAACAAGAGACCCAGTACTTC,CASSPGQQETQYF
TRBV3-1/TRBV3-2,-,TRBD1,TRBJ2-2,TGTGCCAGCAGCCAAGATTTTGGTGACAGGGGGCGCATCGGGGAGCTGTTTTTT,CASSQDFGDRGRIGELFF
TRBV6-5,-,TRBD2,TRBJ2-7,TGTGCCAGCAGATGGGGGGGCTCCTACGAGCAGTACTTC,CASRWGGSYEQYF
TRBV4-3,-,-,TRBJ2-1,TGCGCCAGCAGCCAAGATGTTGGGGGAGGCTACAATGAGCAGTTCTTC,CASSQDVGGGYNEQFF
TRBV18,once,-,TRBJ1-2,TGTGCCAGCTCCCAAAGAGGCGACTATGGCTACACCTTC,CASSQRGDYGYTF
TRBV10-3,-,TRBD1,TRBJ1-1,TGTGCCATCAGTGTGACAGGGGGGACTGAAGCTTTCTTT,CAISVTGGTEAFF
TRBV3-1/TRBV3-2,once,TRBD2,TRBJ2-3,TGTGCCAGCAGCCAAGGCGCGGGAGGGCCAGCAGATACGCAGTATTTT,CASSQGAGGPADTQYF
TRBV27,once,TRBD1,TRBJ1-6,TGTGCCAGCAGGAGTTCAGGGGGTCCCCTCCACTTT,CASRSSGGPLHF
TRBV7-2,-,TRBD2,TRBJ2-7,TGTGCCAGCAGTCCGACTAGCGGGGTCTCCTACGAGCAGTACTTC,CASSPTSGVSYEQYF
TRBV7-9,-,-,TRBJ2-2,TGTGCCAGCAGCTTAGCTGGGGGGAAGCCCGGGGAGCTGTTTTTT,CASSLAGGKPGELFF
TRBV29-1,-,-,TRBJ1-4,TGCAGCGTTGCATTAAACGGGGAAAAACTGTTTTTT,CSVALNGEKLFF
TRBV28,-,TRBD1,TRBJ2-7,TGTGCCAGCAGTTTATATACCCTCGGACAGGGTCTACCCTACGAGCAGTACTTC,CASSLYTLGQGLPYEQYF
TRBV15,-,TRBD1,TRBJ2-3,TGTGCCACCAGCAGACGGGACAGTCGGGCAGATACGCAGTATTTT,CATSRRDSRADTQYF
TRBV5-4,-,-,TRBJ2-1,TGTGCCAGCAGTCCAAGGAGGGACTACAATGAGCAGTTCTTC,CASSPRRDYNEQFF
TRBV2,-,TRBD2,TRBJ2-7,TGTGCCAGCATGACTAGCGGGAGACACCAGTACTTC,CASMTSGRHQYF
TRBV6-5,-,-,TRBJ1-1,TGTGCCAGCAGTCCGAGACAAGCCAGGAGGGCTTTCTTT,CASSPRQARRAFF
TRBV28,-,-,TRBJ1-4,TGTGCCAGCAGTTTGTCCTCAACTAATGAAAAACTGTTTTTT,CASSLSSTNEKLFF
TRBV5-6,-,TRBD1,TRBJ1-2,TGTGCCAGCAGCTTTACTTTACAGGGGAAGGCGGGCTATGGCTACACCTTC,CASSFTLQGKAGYGYTF
TRBV27,-,-,TRBJ2-5,TGTGCCAGCAGTTTAGGTCTATACCAAGAGACCCAGTACTTC,CASSLGLYQETQYF
TRBV19,-,TRBD1,TRBJ2-7,TGTGCCAGTAGTATTTGGGACAGGGAGGATGAGCAGTACTTC,CASSIWDREDEQYF
TRBV15,-,-,TRBJ1-3,TGTGCCACCAGCATTGCGGGGGGCTCACCTGGAAACACCATATATTTT,CATSIAGGSPGNTIYF
TRBV27,-,-,TRBJ2-7,TGTGCCAGCAGGCGAGGGGGTTACAGGGACGAGCAGTACTTC,CASRRGGYRDEQYF
TRBV6-2/TRBV6-3,-,TRBD2,TRBJ2-1,TGTGCCAGCAGTTATATAGGGGCGGGAGGCCGTGAGCTCTTC,CASSYIGAGGRELF
TRBV10-3,once,TRBD2,TRBJ2-1,TGTGCCATCAGTGAGTCGCTCGGTAGCGGGGGCGCGGGCTCCTACAATGAGCAGTTCTTC,CAISESLGSGGAGSYNEQFF
TRBV11-2,-,TRBD1,TRBJ1-2,TGTGCCAGCAGCTTAGATTCCGGGACAGGGCCCTATGGCTACACCTTC,CASSLDSGTGPYGYTF
TRBV7-2,-,TRBD1,TRBJ1-2,TGTGCCAGCAGCTTAGACAGGGGGGCATGGTATGGCTACACCTTC,CASSLDRGAWYGYTF
TRBV4-1,-,-,TRBJ2-7,TGCGCCAGCTCAAGAGTTCGCGGGTCCTCCTACGAGCAGTACTTC,CASSRVRGSSYEQYF
TRBV4-3,-,-,TRBJ2-2,TGCGCCAGCAGCCAAAATTACGGGACAAGAGGGAACGGGGAGCTGTTTTTT,CASSQNYGTRGNGELFF
TRBV28,once,-,TRBJ2-7,TGTGCCAGCACCCAGCCAGGACAGCGACACGAGCAGTACTTC,CASTQPGQRHEQYF
TRBV5-1,-,TRBD2,TRBJ2-3,TGCGCCAGCAGCTTCGGGCCGGCGGGGGCAGATACGCAGTATTTT,CASSFGPAGADTQYF
TRBV27,-,-,TRBJ2-7,TGTGCCAGCAGTTCCACAGGGTCCTACGAGCAGTACTTC,CASSSTGSYEQYF
TRBV5-1,-,TRBD1,TRBJ2-3,TGCGCCAGCAGCTTGGAGACAGGGGGTACGCAGTATTTT,CASSLETGGTQYF
TRBV5-4,-,-,TRBJ1-2,TGTGCCAGCAGTTCCCAGTCTGTCTATGGCTACACCTTC,CASSSQSVYGYTF
TRBV5-1,-,-,TRBJ2-3,TGCGCCAGCAGGGGGGCAGCGAGTCAAACAGATACGCAGTATTTT,CASRGAASQTDTQYF
TRBV28,-,TRBD1,TRBJ1-5,TGTGCCAGCAGTTCCGGACAGGTTGGGATAAATCAGCCCCAGCATTTT,CASSSGQVGINQPQHF
TRBV3-1/TRBV3-2,-,TRBD1,TRBJ1-1,TGTGCCAGCAGCCCGAGGGACAGGGGGCACGGTGAAGCTTTCTTT,CASSPRDRGHGEAFF
TRBV3-1/TRBV3-2,-,-,TRBJ1-1,TGTGCCAGCAGCCAAGAGGGCAGAGGGACTGAAGCTTTCTTT,CASSQEGRGTEAFF
TRBV6-5,-,-,TRBJ1-2,TGTGCCAGCACTCTGGGGGGGATTAATGGCTACACCTTC,CASTLGGINGYTF
TRBV18,-,TRBD1,TRBJ2-7,TGTGCCAGCTCACAACCGGGACAGGGGGCTCGGGAGCAGTACTTC,CASSQPGQGAREQYF
TRBV29-1,once,-,TRBJ1-2,TGCAGCGGAACCGAGGACAGCTCGGTTCTCAGTGGCTACACCTTC,CSGTEDSSVLSGYTF